The 28 T cell receptor beta chains below come from one sample, sequenced in a study of cytomegalovirus exposure and HLA in healthy donors. Primers for the PCR totalled 60 Vbeta and 13 Jbeta. The data were produced by immunoSEQ multiplex PCR, yet TCRdb's version contains in-frame clones alone and is incomplete. The sample has approximately 80,000 clones. Sequencing used PBMCs. The receptors were gathered from a man aged 18-30 years in good health and CMV-seropositive.

This chain links TRBV19 with TRBJ2-7; 7 bases map to TRBD1. Trimming at V came to 1 base and at J to 2 bases, leaving 5 bases not matched to a gene. Germline loops: CDR1 LNHDA, CDR2 SQIVND (reference sequence). The CDR3 contains 15 residues. Here the CDR3 DNA reads TGTGCCAGTAGTATAGTCCCGGGACAGACCTACGAGCAGTACTTC. It encodes CASSIVPGQTYEQYF.

The chain links TRBV6-1 to TRBJ1-5; 7 bases agree with TRBD1. The length of the CDR3 is 15 residues. Per germline, CDR1 MNHNS and CDR2 SASEGT. Trimming cost V 0 bases and J 6 bases; bases outside gene matches: 5. The chain's CDR3 is CASSEAQGVVQPQHF. DNA of the CDR3: TGTGCCAGCAGTGAAGCGCAGGGGGTAGTTCAGCCCCAGCATTTT.

The V and J genes are TRBV9 and TRBJ2-3; possibly TRBD2 for D (5 bases). This CDR3 is built from 11 residues. CDR1 is SGDLS, CDR2 YYNGEE, per germline. V shed 5 bases and J shed 5 bases, with 6 bases lying between them. CDR3 in DNA: TGTGCCAGCAGGAGGGAAGATACGCAGTATTTT. Its translation: CASRREDTQYF.

The rearrangement links TRBV7-8 to TRBJ2-7, with D tentatively TRBD2 (6 bases). Per germline, CDR1 SGHVS and CDR2 FQNEAQ. The CDR3 length is 14 residues. V was trimmed by 2 bases and J by 3 bases, leaving 11 bases between them. CDR3 in DNA: TGTGCCAGCAGCTTATCCGGACTAAACTACGAGCAGTACTTC. Residues: CASSLSGLNYEQYF. Drawing the rest from reference TRBV7-8 and TRBJ2-7, the complete variable domain is GAGVSQSPRYKVAKRGQDVALRCDPISGHVSLFWYQQALGQGPEFLTYFQNEAQLDKSGLPSDRFFAERPEGSVSTLKIQRTQQEDSAVYLCASSLSGLNYEQYFGPGTRLTVT.

V gene TRBV28 combines with J gene TRBJ1-2; 7 nucleotides line up with TRBD1. Germline lookup yields CDR1 MDHEN and CDR2 SYDVKM. The CDR3 runs to 18 residues. After removal of 4 bases from V and 0 bases from J, the junction contained 14 bases not matched to a gene. The CDR3 DNA reads TGTGCCAGCAGTTCCCTAGGGGGCGAATTATTGACTAACTATGGCTACACCTTC. This gives the protein CASSSLGGELLTNYGYTF.

The chain combines TRBV30 with TRBJ2-3; D is ambiguous. CDR1 and CDR2 from the germline V gene are GTSNPN and SVGIG (reference sequence). This CDR3 region has 11 residues. V was pared by 0 bases and J by 5 bases, with 3 bases between. CDR3: CAWSVQDTQYF. The DNA of the CDR3 is TGTGCCTGGAGTGTACAAGATACGCAGTATTTT.

The chain joins TRBV6-6 to TRBJ1-1; no firm D call. Looked up from germline, CDR1 is MNHNY and CDR2 is SVGAGI (reference sequence). This CDR3 is 16 amino acids long. The V end lost 0 bases, the J end lost 0 bases, and 11 bases lay between the germline ends. This CDR3 is CASSYSPHSMNTEAFF. DNA of the CDR3: TGTGCCAGCAGTTACTCCCCCCACAGCATGAACACTGAAGCTTTCTTT.

CDR3 sequence: CASTPGQRDSYEQYF. The CDR3 coding sequence is TGCGCCAGCACCCCCGGACAGCGAGACTCCTACGAGCAGTACTTC. The chain combines TRBV5-1 with TRBJ2-7; tentative D call: TRBD1 (6 bases). Germline V gene data show CDR1 as SGHRS and CDR2 as YFSETQ. The CDR3 has 15 amino acids. V shed 6 bases and J shed 0 bases, with 16 bases lying between them.

V is TRBV18 and J is TRBJ1-1, with a possible D match to TRBD1 (6 bases). This CDR3 is 13 amino acids long. V was clipped by 10 bases and J by 4 bases, with 16 bases between them. The germline CDR1 and CDR2 sequences are KGHSH and LQKENI. The CDR3 loop reads CATSAARGTEAFF. CDR3 DNA: TGTGCCACCTCTGCCGCCAGGGGCACTGAAGCTTTCTTT.

The V call is TRBV21-1, the J call TRBJ1-2. TRBV21-1 is designated a pseudogene. This CDR3 spans 11 amino acids. The CDR3 DNA is TGTGCCAGCAGCAAATCGGGGGGCTACACCTTC. As protein: CASSKSGGYTF.

The V call is TRBV4-1, the J call TRBJ1-2; the D is unclear. This CDR3 has 14 residues. Germline lookup yields CDR1 MGHRA and CDR2 YSYEKL. V lost 1 base and J 4 bases, leaving 10 bases between the germline ends. This CDR3 is CASSQALSLYGYTF. CDR3 nucleotide sequence: TGCGCCAGCAGCCAAGCGCTGAGCCTCTATGGCTACACCTTC.

A remark on this clone: This likely comes from a read error, as the CDR3 has no conserved phenylalanine or tryptophan at its end. The chain couples TRBV6-1 to TRBJ1-6; D is ambiguous. Germline values: CDR1 MNHNS, CDR2 SASEGT. V shed 5 bases and J shed 10 bases, with 15 bases lying between them. CDR3 length equals 14 residues. In DNA form, the CDR3 reads TGTGCCAGCAGTCCTACTGGGCCTCCGTCACCCCTCCACCTT. The encoded protein is CASSPTGPPSPLHL.

The chain has TRBV4-2 and TRBJ2-5; perhaps TRBD1 as D (6 bases). Trimming shortened V by 1 base and J by 2 bases, and 14 bases separated the two germline ends. CDR1 LGHNA and CDR2 YNFKEQ come from the germline V gene. CDR3 size: 16 residues. The CDR3 nucleotides read TGTGCCAGCAGCCAAGCCCATAGGACAGATCAAGAGACCCAGTACTTC. Its protein is CASSQAHRTDQETQYF.

V and J are TRBV7-9 and TRBJ2-1, with no clear D. This CDR3 comprises 13 residues. Trimming removed 2 bases from V and 5 bases from J, with 7 bases in between. Looked up from germline, CDR1 is SEHNR and CDR2 is FQNEAQ (reference sequence). The CDR3 here is CASSLSPDNEQFF. The CDR3 coding sequence is TGTGCCAGCAGCTTATCACCAGACAATGAGCAGTTCTTC.

V usage is TRBV5-1 and J usage is TRBJ2-3; D is perhaps TRBD1 (8 bases). V lost 2 bases and J lost 0, with 16 bases in between. The CDR3 has 17 residues. Looked up from germline, CDR1 is SGHRS and CDR2 is YFSETQ. CDR3: CASSFSQGGKSTDTQYF. CDR3 nucleotide sequence: TGCGCCAGCAGCTTTTCACAGGGGGGGAAAAGCACAGATACGCAGTATTTT. The complete variable domain, with remaining parts taken from reference TRBV5-1 and TRBJ2-3, reads KAGVTQTPRYLIKTRGQQVTLSCSPISGHRSVSWYQQTPGQGLQFLFEYFSETQRNKGNFPGRFSGRQFSNSRSEMNVSTLELGDSALYLCASSFSQGGKSTDTQYFGPGTRLTVL.

The V gene is TRBV25-1, the J gene TRBJ2-3, with 11 nucleotides matching TRBD1. V lost 3 bases to trimming and J lost 3 bases; unmatched junction nucleotides: 2. CDR1 is MGHDK, CDR2 SYGVNS, per germline. There are 15 residues in the CDR3. The CDR3 sequence is CASSEDRGLTDTQYF. The CDR3 nucleotides are TGTGCCAGCAGTGAGGACAGGGGGCTTACAGATACGCAGTATTTT.

The chain is built from TRBV28 and TRBJ2-5; a possible D gene is TRBD1 (5 bases). Trimming removed 10 bases from V and 2 bases from J, with 8 bases in between. Per germline, CDR1 MDHEN and CDR2 SYDVKM. This CDR3 has 11 amino acids. The CDR3 region is CATGIQETQYF. The DNA of the CDR3 is TGTGCCACAGGGATTCAAGAGACCCAGTACTTC.

The V and J genes are TRBV25-1 and TRBJ1-5; perhaps TRBD1 as D (6 bases). CDR1 and CDR2 from the germline V gene are MGHDK and SYGVNS. Trimming cost V 6 bases and J 3 bases, with 15 bases left between them. This CDR3 has 15 residues. The CDR3, as DNA: TGTGCCAGCAGCAGCGGGACATCGAACAATCAGCCCCAGCATTTT. The encoded protein is CASSSGTSNNQPQHF.

The DNA of the CDR3 is TGTGCCGTCCGGGACAGACAGGATCAGCCCCAGCATTTT. As protein: CAVRDRQDQPQHF. The chain is built from TRBV6-6 and TRBJ1-5, with 7 bases identical to TRBD1. The CDR3 totals 13 residues. Germline V CDR1 and CDR2: MNHNY, SVGAGI (reference sequence). V lost 11 bases and J lost 5; bases outside the gene matches: 9.

CDR3 nucleotide sequence: TGTGCCAGCAGTGCGAACCTGGGGGGACAGGTCCTCTCCTACGAGCAGTACTTC. Translation: CASSANLGGQVLSYEQYF. The rearrangement uses TRBV2 and TRBJ2-7; 8 nucleotides align to TRBD1. The V gene end was trimmed by 4 bases and the J gene end by 0 bases; junction bases not matched to a gene: 14. The CDR3 is 18 residues long. Germline loops: CDR1 SNHLY, CDR2 FYNNEI.

The rearrangement uses TRBV15 and TRBJ2-3; 13 nucleotides agree with TRBD2. In germline, CDR1 is LNHNV, CDR2 YYDKDF (reference sequence). This CDR3 has 17 residues. The V and J ends lost 2 bases and 1 base, in that order; junction bases with no gene match: 3. The CDR3 sequence: CATSRYGLAGGTDTQYF. CDR3 nucleotides: TGTGCCACCAGCAGATACGGACTAGCGGGGGGCACAGATACGCAGTATTTT.

The chain joins TRBV13 to TRBJ1-1, with a weak D call TRBD1 (6 bases). Trimming shortened V by 0 bases and J by 7 bases, and 6 bases separated the two germline ends. There are 12 residues in the CDR3. CDR1 and CDR2 (germline): PRHDT, FYEKMQ (reference sequence). The CDR3: CASSLGQGEAFF. CDR3 in DNA: TGTGCCAGCAGCTTAGGACAGGGTGAAGCTTTCTTT.

The chain couples TRBV11-2 to TRBJ1-2, with 7 positions matching TRBD1. This CDR3 comprises 12 residues. CDR1 SGHAT and CDR2 FQNNGV come from the germline V gene. The V gene end was trimmed by 4 bases and the J gene end by 8 bases; junction bases not matched to a gene: 4. For the CDR3, the DNA is TGTGCCAGCAGCTCCGTGGACAGGGGCTACACCTTC. Translation gives CASSSVDRGYTF.

The rearrangement links TRBV7-9 to TRBJ1-2; a weak D match, TRBD1 (5 bases). The CDR3 sequence is 17 residues long. The V gene lost 0 bases and the J gene lost 8 bases, with 22 bases spanning the gap. Per the germline V gene, CDR1 is SEHNR and CDR2 is FQNEAQ (reference sequence). The CDR3 DNA follows: TGTGCCAGCAGCTTAGCATCGGGAGGGACCAGGGTATCGGGCTACACCTTC. It yields the protein CASSLASGGTRVSGYTF.

The V and J genes are TRBV7-9 and TRBJ2-2, with TRBD1 matching over 7 bases. The CDR3 has 17 amino acids. The germline V gene encodes CDR1 SEHNR and CDR2 FQNEAQ (reference sequence). V lost 5 bases to trimming and J lost 4 bases; unmatched junction nucleotides: 13. CDR3 amino acids: CASSLGTAVSFTGELFF. The CDR3 DNA reads as TGTGCCAGCAGCCTGGGGACAGCCGTGTCATTCACCGGGGAGCTGTTTTTT.

The V gene is TRBV7-7, the J gene TRBJ1-3, with D perhaps matching TRBD1 (5 bases). The CDR3 is 15 residues long. Deletions cut 1 base from V and 1 base from J, with 8 bases between. Germline V gene sequence: CDR1 SSHAT, CDR2 FNYEAQ (reference sequence). Written as DNA, the CDR3 is TGTGCCAGCAGCTTAGGATCAGGGTCTGGAAACACCATATATTTT. This translates into CASSLGSGSGNTIYF.

The chain has TRBV7-9 and TRBJ2-5; D not resolved. The CDR3 is 12 amino acids. Per germline, CDR1 SEHNR and CDR2 FQNEAQ (reference sequence). Trimming took 4 bases from V and 3 from J, leaving 6 bases between them. The CDR3 here is CASSSTEETQYF. The CDR3 DNA sequence: TGTGCCAGCAGCTCCACAGAAGAGACCCAGTACTTC.

The V gene is TRBV5-1, the J gene TRBJ1-1; D possibly corresponds to TRBD1 (5 bases). Germline V CDR1 and CDR2: SGHRS, YFSETQ. V shed 0 bases and J shed 2 bases, with 8 bases lying between them. This CDR3 has 14 amino acids. In nucleotides, the CDR3 is TGCGCCAGCAGCTTGGGACAGTCAAACACTGAAGCTTTCTTT. This gives the protein CASSLGQSNTEAFF.